This T cell receptor (beta chain) was documented in a study of read filtering for tumor transcriptome and immune sequencing. About the research overall: R-ISS stage counts were eight or nine for I, around 17 for II, about 7 for III. Notes on the study in general: IR-seq and RNA-seq agreed better without single-read clonotypes. IR-seq captured clonotypes deeper and more reliably than RNA-seq.

The library was built from around 380 ng RNA with molecular barcoded adaptors for alpha/delta and beta/gamma chains. TCRdb fed the reads into MiXCR, producing one record per CDR3 protein. Among tens of thousands of distinct CDR3 sequences listed, 20% to 25% were seen once. At the time of active disease, bone marrow was collected from every patient. V dropped 4 bases and J dropped 0 bases, with 6 bases sitting between them. The length of the CDR3 is 13 residues. The germline V gene has CDR1 MNHNS and CDR2 SASEGT. In the case of this clonotype: The antigen is not known.

The receptor was derived from a donor at least 40 years old with multiple myeloma. J is TRBJ1-1 and V is TRBV6-1; D is uncertain. The sample consisted of a population of CD138-negative cells sorted from bone marrow. The CDR3 reads CASSVDMNTEAFF. CDR3 nucleotides: TGTGCCAGCAGTGTAGATATGAACACTGAAGCTTTCTTT.